The next 10 T cell receptor beta chains were all read from a single sample in a study of T cells in Graves' hyperthyroidism and ophthalmopathy. Using RNA transcripts as the source, TCR beta CDR3 regions were amplified. The HTBI primer set served for first-round RT-PCR of the TCR CDR3. TCRdb passed the multiplex PCR reads through MiXCR, listing each CDR3 protein once. The sample has around 600,000 distinct CDR3 sequences; around 14% are singletons. Sequences were obtained from blood. All receptors derive from a woman aged 18-29 years with Graves' ophthalmopathy.

The J gene is TRBJ1-5, the V gene TRBV7-2; TRBD1 agrees at 9 bases. The V gene's germline CDR1 is SGHTA and CDR2 FQGNSA. The CDR3 spans 15 residues. V lost 5 bases to trimming and J lost 4 bases; unmatched junction nucleotides: 6. The CDR3 sequence is CASSALQGANQPQHF. The CDR3 DNA follows: TGTGCCAGCAGCGCCTTACAGGGGGCAAATCAGCCCCAGCATTTT.

The genes are TRBV9 and TRBJ1-3; D might be TRBD1 (5 bases). Germline CDR1 SGDLS, CDR2 YYNGEE. The CDR3 loop spans 15 amino acids. Trimming removed 0 bases at V and 0 bases at J, with 7 bases between. CDR3 bases: TGTGCCAGCAGCGTAGCGGACAACTCTGGAAACACCATATATTTT. Encoded protein: CASSVADNSGNTIYF.

The chain has TRBV18 and TRBJ2-3; 7 bases align to TRBD2. Germline CDR1 KGHSH, CDR2 LQKENI. The junction had 8 bases not matched to a gene; V was cut back by 0 bases and J by 2 bases. The CDR3 consists of 17 residues. In DNA, the CDR3 is TGTGCCAGCTCACCACCCATAGCGGGTATAATCACAGATACGCAGTATTTT. It yields the protein CASSPPIAGIITDTQYF. The full variable domain, with the rest looked up from reference TRBV18 and TRBJ2-3, is NAGVMQNPRHLVRRRGQEARLRCSPMKGHSHVYWYRQLPEEGLKFMVYLQKENIIDESGMPKERFSAEFPKEGPSILRIQQVVRGDSAAYFCASSPPIAGIITDTQYFGPGTRLTVL.

This clonotype was observed at least ten times. The gene calls are TRBV7-8 and TRBJ1-4; TRBD1 might be the D (5 bases). The CDR3 runs 15 residues. Trimming removed 0 bases at V and 8 bases at J, with 13 bases between. CDR1 SGHVS and CDR2 FQNEAQ come from the germline V gene. The CDR3 region has the DNA TGTGCCAGCAGCTTAGCGGGGTCAGGGACGGAAAAACTGTTTTTT. This translates into CASSLAGSGTEKLFF.

This rearrangement joins TRBV20-1 to TRBJ2-7; 11 bases fit TRBD1. The CDR3 covers 15 residues. Germline loops: CDR1 DFQATT, CDR2 SNEGSKA (reference sequence). J gave up 3 bases and V 5 bases, and 9 bases lay outside the gene matches. CDR3 nucleotides: TGCAGTGCTTCGCCGCCGGGACAGGGGGTCTACGAGCAGTACTTC. It yields the protein CSASPPGQGVYEQYF.

This clonotype was seen repeatedly, ten times or more. This chain links TRBV6-1 with TRBJ1-1; D is perhaps TRBD1 (5 bases). The germline gives CDR1 MNHNS, CDR2 SASEGT. The CDR3 has 16 amino acids. With 6 bases removed from V and 0 bases from J, the gap between germline ends came to 17 bases. The CDR3 nucleotides read TGTGCCAGCAGGGACTGGGGGGGGGGAATGAACACTGAAGCTTTCTTT. It yields the protein CASRDWGGGMNTEAFF.

This clonotype was detected ten times or more. CDR3 nucleotides: TGCAGTGCCAGTCGCGCGGGACAGAGGAATTCACCCCTCCACTTT. It encodes CSASRAGQRNSPLHF. The V and J genes are TRBV20-1 and TRBJ1-6, with 7 bases that match TRBD1. The germline V gene has CDR1 DFQATT and CDR2 SNEGSKA (reference sequence). The V segment lost 6 bases and the J segment 7 bases; nucleotides outside the gene matches: 12. CDR3 length equals 15 residues.

This clonotype was seen a few times. Here the CDR3 omits its conserved ending phenylalanine or tryptophan, so a read error is the likely source. The chain uses TRBV7-9 and TRBJ2-7; D possibly matches TRBD1 or TRBD2 (5 bases each). Germline V gene sequence: CDR1 SEHNR, CDR2 FQNEAQ (reference sequence). The CDR3 loop spans 15 amino acids. V lost 5 bases and J lost 3, with 17 bases in between. The CDR3: CASSPNPRGVYEQYL. CDR3 coding DNA: TGTGCCAGCAGCCCAAACCCAAGAGGGGTCTACGAGCAGTACCTC.

About this clonotype: The junction and the germline gene differ at one end; a read error may be behind it. V is TRBV6-5 and J is TRBJ2-5; D unclear. Germline CDR1 is MNHEY and CDR2 is SVGAGI. This CDR3 spans 15 amino acids. The DNA of the CDR3 is TGTGCCAGCAGTAACTCCTGGACGGACGAAGAGACCCAGTACTTC. This sequence encodes CASSNSWTDEETQYF.

This clonotype has only a few counts. The V gene is TRBV27, the J gene TRBJ2-1; 9 nucleotides align to TRBD1. After removal of 2 bases from V and 8 bases from J, the junction contained 7 bases not matched to a gene. The CDR3 consists of 15 residues. Germline assignment: CDR1 MNHEY and CDR2 SMNVEV (reference sequence). The CDR3 bases are TGTGCCAGCAGTTTACACGGGACAGGGAGGGATGAGCAGTTCTTC. The encoded protein is CASSLHGTGRDEQFF.